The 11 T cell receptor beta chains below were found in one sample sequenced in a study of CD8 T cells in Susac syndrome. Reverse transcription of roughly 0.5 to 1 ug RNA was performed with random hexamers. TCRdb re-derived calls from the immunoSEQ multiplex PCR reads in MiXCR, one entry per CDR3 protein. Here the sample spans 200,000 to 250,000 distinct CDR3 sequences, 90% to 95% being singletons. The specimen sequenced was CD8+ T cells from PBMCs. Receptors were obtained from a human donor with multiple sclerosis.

As DNA, the CDR3 is TGCAGCGTTGTCTCGGGACAGGGGAACACCGGGGAGCTGTTTTTT. Its protein is CSVVSGQGNTGELFF. The chain couples TRBV29-1 to TRBJ2-2; TRBD1 aligns across 9 bases. The CDR3 is made up of 15 amino acids. V shed 4 bases and J 1 base; nucleotides not matched to a gene: 4. Germline V gene data show CDR1 as SQVTM and CDR2 as ANQGSEA.

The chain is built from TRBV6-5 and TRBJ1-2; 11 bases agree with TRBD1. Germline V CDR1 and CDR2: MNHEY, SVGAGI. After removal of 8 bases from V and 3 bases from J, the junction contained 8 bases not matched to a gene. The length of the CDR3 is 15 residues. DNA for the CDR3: TGTGCCAGCTTGGGACAGGGGGATTGGTACTATGGCTACACCTTC. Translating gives CASLGQGDWYYGYTF.

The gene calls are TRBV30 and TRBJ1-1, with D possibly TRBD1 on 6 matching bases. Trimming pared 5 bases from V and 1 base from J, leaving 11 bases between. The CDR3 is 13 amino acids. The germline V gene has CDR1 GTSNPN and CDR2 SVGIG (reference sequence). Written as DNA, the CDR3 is TGTGCCTGGGGGGGCGCGGGGAACACTGAAGCTTTCTTT. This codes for CAWGGAGNTEAFF.

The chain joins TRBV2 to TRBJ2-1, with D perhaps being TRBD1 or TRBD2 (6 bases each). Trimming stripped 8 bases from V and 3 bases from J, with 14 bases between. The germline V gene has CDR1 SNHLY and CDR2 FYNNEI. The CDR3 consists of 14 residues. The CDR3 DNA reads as TGTGCCAGCGAAGAGGGGGGCGTCTACAATGAGCAGTTCTTC. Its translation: CASEEGGVYNEQFF.

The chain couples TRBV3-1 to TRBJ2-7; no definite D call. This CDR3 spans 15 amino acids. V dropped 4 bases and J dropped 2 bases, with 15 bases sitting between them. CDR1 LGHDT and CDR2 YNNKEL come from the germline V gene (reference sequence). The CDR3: CASSPRLYGAYEQYF. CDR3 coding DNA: TGTGCCAGCAGCCCACGGTTATACGGAGCCTACGAGCAGTACTTC.

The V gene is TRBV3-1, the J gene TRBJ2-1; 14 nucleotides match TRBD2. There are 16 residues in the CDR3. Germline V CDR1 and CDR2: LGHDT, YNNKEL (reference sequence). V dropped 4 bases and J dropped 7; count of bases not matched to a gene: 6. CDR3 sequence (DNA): TGTGCCAGCAGCCCCGGGGGGACTAGCGGGAGAAATGAGCAGTTCTTC. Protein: CASSPGGTSGRNEQFF.

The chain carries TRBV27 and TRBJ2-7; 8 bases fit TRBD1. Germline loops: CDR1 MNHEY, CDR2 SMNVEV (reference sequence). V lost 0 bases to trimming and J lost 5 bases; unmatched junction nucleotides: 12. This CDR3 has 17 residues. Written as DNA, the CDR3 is TGTGCCAGCAGTTTATCCTCCCCGAGGACAGGGACGGACGAGCAGTACTTC. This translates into CASSLSSPRTGTDEQYF.

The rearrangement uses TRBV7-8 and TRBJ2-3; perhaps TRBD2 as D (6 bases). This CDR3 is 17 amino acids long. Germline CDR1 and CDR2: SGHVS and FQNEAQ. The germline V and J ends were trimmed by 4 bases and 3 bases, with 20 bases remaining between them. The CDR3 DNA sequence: TGTGCCAGCAGCTCTTTTAATCCTAGCGAGTGGACAGATACGCAGTATTTT. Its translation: CASSSFNPSEWTDTQYF.

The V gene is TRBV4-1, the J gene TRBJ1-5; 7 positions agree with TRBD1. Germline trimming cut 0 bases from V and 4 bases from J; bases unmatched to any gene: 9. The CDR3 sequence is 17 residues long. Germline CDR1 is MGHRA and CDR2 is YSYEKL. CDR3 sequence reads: CASSQDGTDGSNQPQHF. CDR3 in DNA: TGCGCCAGCAGCCAAGATGGGACAGACGGATCGAATCAGCCCCAGCATTTT.

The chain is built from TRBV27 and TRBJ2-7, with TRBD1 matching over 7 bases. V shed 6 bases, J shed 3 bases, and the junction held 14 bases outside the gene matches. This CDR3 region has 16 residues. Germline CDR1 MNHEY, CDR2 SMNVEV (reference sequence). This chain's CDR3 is CASSGTTGLALYEQYF. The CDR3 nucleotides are TGTGCCAGCAGCGGGACGACAGGGCTGGCCCTCTACGAGCAGTACTTC.

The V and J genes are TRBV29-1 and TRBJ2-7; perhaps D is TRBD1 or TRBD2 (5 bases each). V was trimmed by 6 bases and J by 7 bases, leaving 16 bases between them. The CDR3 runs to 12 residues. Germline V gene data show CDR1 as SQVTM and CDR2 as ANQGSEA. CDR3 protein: CSVRLDGGEQYF. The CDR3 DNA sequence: TGCAGCGTCCGTCTCGATGGGGGAGAGCAGTACTTC.